The 22 T cell receptor beta chains below were found in one sample sequenced in a study of blood T cell repertoires in COVID-19 (dated by TCRdb to 2020 to 2022). The method was the immunoSEQ multiplex PCR assay. The table was pulled from immuneACCESS by TCRdb, which kept in-frame rearrangements only. Such tables lose some clones; where checked, under half of the loss comes from unresolved V genes, and the rest has no known cause. Present in this sample are tens of thousands of clones, roughly 87% of which were seen just once. The top ten hold roughly 2.3% of the sample. The sample comprised peripheral blood. These receptor sequences come from a man aged 50 to 60 with acute or convalescent COVID-19.

This clone came up once. The chain employs TRBV6-5 and TRBJ1-5; 11 bases line up with TRBD1. The ends lost 6 bases at V and 4 bases at J; junction bases unmatched: 2. CDR1 is MNHEY and CDR2 is SVGAGI in the germline V gene. The CDR3 length is 14 residues. CDR3 in DNA: TGTGCCAGCAGCCGGGACAGGGGGAATCAGCCCCAGCATTTT. Translated, it gives CASSRDRGNQPQHF.

The gene calls are TRBV24-1 and TRBJ2-1; the match to TRBD2 covers 11 bases. This CDR3 contains 13 residues. V dropped 7 bases and J dropped 9; count of bases not matched to a gene: 4. Looked up from germline, CDR1 is KGHDR and CDR2 is SFDVKD. CDR3 DNA sequence: TGTGCCACCAGAGGTAGCGGGGGGGCTGAGCAGTTCTTC. It specifies CATRGSGGAEQFF.

This clone has a single count. This chain uses TRBV7-2 with TRBJ2-6; TRBD2 is a possible D gene (6 bases). Looked up from germline, CDR1 is SGHTA and CDR2 is FQGNSA. V was clipped by 3 bases and J by 3 bases, with 9 bases between them. The CDR3 extends over 15 amino acids. CDR3 in amino acids: CASSFGGYGANVLTF. The CDR3 nucleotides read TGTGCCAGCAGCTTCGGAGGGTATGGGGCCAACGTCCTGACTTTC.

This clone has only a few counts. The chain combines TRBV2 with TRBJ2-7; D is perhaps TRBD2 (6 bases). CDR3 length: 14 residues. V was shortened by 4 bases and J by 2 bases, with 12 bases between the two germline ends. The germline gives CDR1 SNHLY, CDR2 FYNNEI. The CDR3 sequence: CASSGRANAYEQYF. Here the CDR3 DNA reads TGTGCCAGCAGTGGGAGGGCCAACGCCTACGAGCAGTACTTC.

V usage is TRBV6-5 and J usage is TRBJ1-5; weak D call: TRBD1 (5 bases). Per the germline V gene, CDR1 is MNHEY and CDR2 is SVGAGI. The CDR3 loop spans 14 amino acids. V was cut by 7 bases and J by 2 bases, with 12 bases left in between. This chain's CDR3 is CASTGGIRNQPQHF. The DNA for the CDR3 is TGTGCCAGCACTGGGGGGATCCGCAATCAGCCCCAGCATTTT.

This clone was counted only a few times. V is TRBV28 and J is TRBJ2-1; weak D call: TRBD2 (6 bases). The length of the CDR3 is 15 residues. From germline, CDR1 is MDHEN and CDR2 SYDVKM. The V and J ends lost 3 bases and 5 bases respectively, with 14 bases between them. The CDR3 nucleotides read TGTGCCAGCAGTTTCGTCGGGAGAGCCAACAATGAGCAGTTCTTC. This sequence encodes CASSFVGRANNEQFF.

The chain's CDR3 is CASSLRREGTYEQYF. Here the CDR3 DNA reads TGTGCCAGCAGTTTACGGCGGGAGGGAACCTACGAGCAGTACTTC. J is TRBJ2-7 and V is TRBV27; the match to TRBD2 covers 9 bases. With V trimmed by 2 bases and J by 2 bases, 4 bases remained unmatched. Germline V CDR1 and CDR2: MNHEY, SMNVEV (reference sequence). This CDR3 has 15 residues.

The chain uses TRBV2 and TRBJ1-1, with D perhaps TRBD1 (6 bases). Trimming removed 5 bases at V and 1 base at J, with 11 bases between. The germline V gene encodes CDR1 SNHLY and CDR2 FYNNEI. The CDR3 consists of 14 residues. The CDR3 coding sequence is TGTGCCAGCAGTTGGACAGCGGAGAACACTGAAGCTTTCTTT. Protein sequence: CASSWTAENTEAFF.

The gene calls are TRBV27 and TRBJ2-1; D is perhaps TRBD2 (6 bases). CDR1 and CDR2 (germline): MNHEY, SMNVEV (reference sequence). This CDR3 comprises 16 residues. The ends were cut back, 6 bases at V and 0 bases at J, with 15 bases in the middle. The CDR3 region is CASSPLARSSYNEQFF. The DNA for the CDR3 is TGTGCCAGCAGCCCTCTAGCGCGGAGCTCCTACAATGAGCAGTTCTTC.

The CDR3 sequence is CASSLGGGGYGYTF. The CDR3, as DNA: TGTGCCAGCAGCTTAGGGGGGGGAGGATATGGCTACACCTTC. This sequence joins TRBV11-2 and TRBJ1-2; possibly TRBD1 for D (5 bases). From germline, CDR1 is SGHAT and CDR2 FQNNGV. Between the trimmed V and J ends, which lost 1 base and 5 bases, there was a span of 11 bases. This CDR3 has 14 amino acids.

The chain is built from TRBV18 and TRBJ1-3; D is uncertain. This CDR3 spans 17 amino acids. Trimming took 3 bases from V and 0 from J, leaving 15 bases between them. Germline V lookup: CDR1 KGHSH, CDR2 LQKENI. The CDR3 is CASSPISSSNSGNTIYF. In DNA, the CDR3 is TGTGCCAGCTCACCTATCTCCTCAAGCAACTCTGGAAACACCATATATTTT.

V is TRBV7-2 and J is TRBJ1-1; 8 nucleotides agree with TRBD1. V was pared by 0 bases and J by 8 bases, with 17 bases of the junction left unmatched. The CDR3 contains 18 residues. The germline CDR1 and CDR2 sequences are SGHTA and FQGNSA. The CDR3 protein is CASSLALAQGAGRVEAFF. The CDR3 DNA follows: TGTGCCAGCAGCTTAGCTTTAGCTCAGGGGGCAGGGCGGGTCGAAGCTTTCTTT. Drawing the rest from reference TRBV7-2 and TRBJ1-1, the complete variable domain is GAGVSQSPSNKVTEKGKDVELRCDPISGHTALYWYRQSLGQGLEFLIYFQGNSAPDKSGLPSDRFSAERTGGSVSTLTIQRTQQEDSAVYLCASSLALAQGAGRVEAFFGQGTRLTVV.

The rearrangement joins TRBV6-6 to TRBJ2-1, with D possibly being TRBD1 (5 bases). CDR3 length: 12 residues. The V end lost 8 bases, the J end lost 4 bases, and 9 bases lay between the germline ends. CDR1 is MNHNY, CDR2 SVGAGI, per germline (reference sequence). In DNA, the CDR3 is TGTGCCAGCTCTACAGGTTACAATGAGCAGTTCTTC. Translated: CASSTGYNEQFF.

The genes are TRBV5-6 and TRBJ1-5, with D perhaps matching TRBD1 (6 bases). The V and J ends lost 0 bases and 1 base respectively, with 11 bases between them. This CDR3 contains 16 residues. Germline assignment: CDR1 SGHDT and CDR2 YYEEEE. In DNA, the CDR3 is TGTGCCAGCAGCTTGGCAGGGGTTGGGAGCAATCAGCCCCAGCATTTT. Translated, it gives CASSLAGVGSNQPQHF.

V gene TRBV9 combines with J gene TRBJ1-2; 7 bases match TRBD1. The CDR3 spans 15 residues. CDR1 and CDR2 (germline): SGDLS, YYNGEE. After removal of 3 bases from V and 7 bases from J, the junction contained 12 bases not matched to a gene. The CDR3 loop is CASSGFGGGASGYTF. The CDR3 DNA sequence: TGTGCCAGCAGCGGGTTTGGAGGGGGCGCGTCTGGCTACACCTTC.

The V call is TRBV10-1, the J call TRBJ2-7, with 11 bases matching TRBD1. Germline V gene lookup returns CDR1 WNHNN and CDR2 SYGVQD (reference sequence). V dropped 8 bases and J dropped 0; count of bases not matched to a gene: 3. There are 14 residues in the CDR3. This chain's CDR3 is CASSGTGGSYEQYF. The CDR3 DNA reads as TGCGCCAGCTCCGGGACAGGGGGCTCCTACGAGCAGTACTTC.

The sample holds one count of this clone. Here the CDR3 reads CATSRDNPYEQYF. The CDR3 DNA sequence: TGTGCCACCAGCAGGGACAACCCCTACGAGCAGTACTTC. This sequence joins TRBV15 and TRBJ2-7; possibly TRBD1 for D (5 bases). CDR3 length: 13 amino acids. In germline, CDR1 is LNHNV, CDR2 YYDKDF (reference sequence). The ends were cut back, 3 bases at V and 2 bases at J, with 8 bases in the middle.

This CDR3 is CASSLRVGQREYNEQFF. CDR3 coding DNA: TGCGCCAGCAGCTTGCGCGTCGGCCAGCGGGAATACAATGAGCAGTTCTTC. This sequence joins TRBV5-1 and TRBJ2-1; 7 bases fit TRBD2. The ends lost 1 base at V and 4 bases at J; junction bases unmatched: 11. The length of the CDR3 is 17 residues. Germline CDR1 and CDR2: SGHRS and YFSETQ.

CDR3: CASSLLGQTYNEQFF. CDR3 DNA: TGTGCCAGCAGCCTCTTAGGACAGACCTACAATGAGCAGTTCTTC. The chain joins TRBV14 to TRBJ2-1; D is perhaps TRBD1 (6 bases). CDR3 size: 15 residues. V lost 4 bases, J lost 2 bases, and 12 bases lay in between. Per the germline V gene, CDR1 is SGHDN and CDR2 is FVKESK. Full variable domain (missing parts from reference TRBV14 and TRBJ2-1): EAGVTQFPSHSVIEKGQTVTLRCDPISGHDNLYWYRRVMGKEIKFLLHFVKESKQDESGMPNNRFLAERTGGTYSTLKVQPAELEDSGVYFCASSLLGQTYNEQFFGPGTRLTVL.

The chain has TRBV4-3 and TRBJ2-1; 7 nucleotides match TRBD2. This CDR3 contains 18 residues. Germline lookup yields CDR1 LGHNA and CDR2 YSLEER. V trimming: 0 bases; J trimming: 2 bases; junction bases outside the gene matches: 10. The CDR3 coding sequence is TGCGCCAGCAGCCAAGAATCGCGGGGGACGGGAACCTACAATGAGCAGTTCTTC. It yields the protein CASSQESRGTGTYNEQFF.

The chain employs TRBV4-3 and TRBJ2-3; D may be TRBD2 (5 bases). V gave up 0 bases and J gave up 0 bases, with 16 bases separating them. Germline values: CDR1 LGHNA, CDR2 YSLEER. The CDR3 consists of 18 residues. The CDR3 reads CASSQDYSPRGSTDTQYF. The CDR3 DNA is TGCGCCAGCAGCCAAGACTATTCGCCCCGCGGGAGCACAGATACGCAGTATTTT.

In this sample, this clone turned up a few times. The rearrangement uses TRBV19 and TRBJ2-1; D call uncertain. Between the trimmed V and J ends, which lost 9 bases and 5 bases, there was a span of 14 bases. Germline CDR1 is LNHDA and CDR2 is SQIVND (reference sequence). The CDR3 extends over 13 amino acids. For the CDR3, the DNA is TGTGCCAGCCGGCTGCAGGCCAACAATGAGCAGTTCTTC. It encodes CASRLQANNEQFF.